The 21 T cell receptor beta chains listed next were all sequenced from one sample in a study of vaccination effects on CD4 cells after COVID-19 (dated by TCRdb to 2022 to 2024). These receptors are not linked to any known antigen. To identify antigen-specific CD4+ T cell clonotypes by their expansion, the ViraFEST assay first stimulated PBMC with viral peptide pools and then applied TCR sequencing. After around 11 days of culture, CD4+ T cells were isolated with the EasySep CD4+ T cell isolation kit. Negative nucleocapsid antibody results before and after vaccination confirmed that the healthy vaccine recipients had no prior SARS-CoV-2 infection. Library construction relied on the immunoSEQ multiplex PCR assay. Sourced from immuneACCESS, this table was stored by TCRdb with only in-frame sequences that have V and J called. A share of the clones is absent; for the studies checked, an unresolved V gene accounts for under half, and the remainder has no known explanation. Here the sample has under 55,000 clones; more than 75% occur a single time. The ten largest clones take up approximately 6% of the sample.

The specimen comprised CD4+ T cells from PBMCs cultured with HCoV-OC43 spike peptides, sampled before COVID-19 vaccination. The sample's cell subset or site label is to be understood as: HCoV-OC43 spike overlapping peptide pool stimulation. These receptors all come from a human donor who received a COVID-19 vaccine.

This chain links TRBV2 with TRBJ2-5, with 12 bases that match TRBD2. The CDR3 is 16 amino acids. J gave up 4 bases and V 11 bases, and 14 bases lay outside the gene matches. Germline-derived CDR1 and CDR2 are SNHLY and FYNNEI. In nucleotides, the CDR3 is TGTGCCGGAGACCCTAGCGGGGGGGTCGTTGGAGAGACCCAGTACTTC. Translation: CAGDPSGGVVGETQYF.

J is TRBJ1-1 and V is TRBV18; 7 bases fit TRBD1. The ends lost 4 bases at V and 1 base at J; junction bases unmatched: 3. Germline-derived CDR1 and CDR2 are KGHSH and LQKENI. The CDR3 has 14 residues. The CDR3 DNA reads TGTGCCAGCTCACAACAGGGGCCGAACACTGAAGCTTTCTTT. Translation gives CASSQQGPNTEAFF. The full variable domain, with the rest looked up from reference TRBV18 and TRBJ1-1, is NAGVMQNPRHLVRRRGQEARLRCSPMKGHSHVYWYRQLPEEGLKFMVYLQKENIIDESGMPKERFSAEFPKEGPSILRIQQVVRGDSAAYFCASSQQGPNTEAFFGQGTRLTVV.

The chain carries TRBV7-9 and TRBJ1-2; D perhaps matches TRBD1 (5 bases). The CDR3 has 15 residues. The germline gives CDR1 SEHNR, CDR2 FQNEAQ (reference sequence). V was pared by 0 bases and J by 6 bases, with 14 bases between. CDR3 sequence reads: CASSLAGQGWDGYTF. CDR3 bases: TGTGCCAGCAGCTTAGCCGGGCAGGGATGGGATGGCTACACCTTC.

V and J are TRBV6-5 and TRBJ1-1; TRBD1 is a possible D gene (6 bases). This CDR3 has 15 amino acids. CDR1 is MNHEY, CDR2 SVGAGI, per germline. V shed 6 bases and J shed 2 bases, with 16 bases lying between them. For the CDR3, the DNA is TGTGCCAGCAGCCGAAGGGCGACAGGAAACACTGAAGCTTTCTTT. Residues: CASSRRATGNTEAFF.

This chain connects TRBV5-1 to TRBJ2-3; D is possibly TRBD1 (6 bases). Trimming left V 6 bases short and J 1 base short, with 18 bases between. Germline CDR1 and CDR2: SGHRS and YFSETQ. This CDR3 has 16 amino acids. Here the CDR3 DNA reads TGCGCCAGCACGACAGGAGCCGATAGAGGCACAGATACGCAGTATTTT. Translating gives CASTTGADRGTDTQYF.

Only a few counts were recorded for this clone. The chain recombines TRBV7-9 with TRBJ1-2; D possibly corresponds to TRBD1 (6 bases). Germline CDR1 and CDR2: SEHNR and FQNEAQ (reference sequence). V shed 5 bases and J shed 6 bases, with 10 bases lying between them. There are 12 residues in the CDR3. The CDR3 sequence: CASSRTDNGYTF. The DNA of the CDR3 is TGTGCCAGCAGCCGGACAGACAATGGCTACACCTTC.

Turning to this clone: Additional DNA sequences in this sample encode the identical CDR3. The chain has TRBV9 and TRBJ2-2, with 7 nucleotides matching TRBD1. Germline lookup yields CDR1 SGDLS and CDR2 YYNGEE. Losses at the gene ends were 1 base for V and 15 bases for J; bases not matched to a gene: 12. This CDR3 contains 14 residues. The CDR3: CASSVSSGGGLLFF. Here the CDR3 DNA reads TGTGCCAGCAGCGTATCATCAGGGGGTGGTTTATTGTTTTTT.

The gene calls are TRBV6-6 and TRBJ1-4; perhaps TRBD1 as D (6 bases). V was trimmed by 2 bases and J by 0 bases, leaving 10 bases between them. The CDR3 loop spans 16 amino acids. CDR1 and CDR2 (germline): MNHNY, SVGAGI (reference sequence). CDR3 in amino acids: CASSYTRQATNEKLFF. CDR3 DNA sequence: TGTGCCAGCAGTTACACCCGACAGGCAACTAATGAAAAACTGTTTTTT.

The chain couples TRBV13 to TRBJ2-7; D is possibly TRBD2 (5 bases). The CDR3 consists of 17 residues. Trimming removed 5 bases at V and 10 bases at J, with 30 bases between. CDR1 PRHDT and CDR2 FYEKMQ come from the germline V gene (reference sequence). The CDR3 coding sequence is TGTGCCAGCAGCCTCCCCTCCTGGGGAAGAGGAGGCTTTGGTCAGTACGTC. The encoded protein is CASSLPSWGRGGFGQYV.

This clone has more than one count but fewer than ten. The chain recombines TRBV28 with TRBJ2-7; TRBD1 is a possible D gene (5 bases). CDR1 MDHEN and CDR2 SYDVKM come from the germline V gene. Trimming removed 2 bases from V and 0 bases from J, with 5 bases in between. CDR3 length equals 13 residues. CDR3 sequence reads: CASSLQGSYEQYV. CDR3 coding DNA: TGTGCCAGCAGTTTACAGGGCTCCTACGAGCAGTACGTC.

This chain joins TRBV14 and TRBJ2-6; the D is unclear. V was pared by 2 bases and J by 0 bases, with 8 bases between. The CDR3 extends over 16 amino acids. The V gene's germline CDR1 is SGHDN and CDR2 FVKESK. CDR3 coding DNA: TGTGCCAGCAGCCAACTAAGTAACTCTGGGGCCAACGTCCTGACTTTC. It codes for CASSQLSNSGANVLTF.

The V and J genes are TRBV7-8 and TRBJ1-6; D is unclear. The V gene lost 0 bases and the J gene lost 5 bases, with 5 bases spanning the gap. This CDR3 has 14 amino acids. CDR1 and CDR2 (germline): SGHVS, FQNEAQ. CDR3 region: CASSLAGDNSPLHF. In nucleotides, the CDR3 is TGTGCCAGCAGCTTAGCTGGGGATAATTCACCCCTCCACTTT.

The rearrangement links TRBV9 to TRBJ2-1, with 8 nucleotides matching TRBD2. The CDR3 totals 17 residues. The germline V gene encodes CDR1 SGDLS and CDR2 YYNGEE. V dropped 3 bases and J dropped 7; count of bases not matched to a gene: 15. In DNA form, the CDR3 reads TGTGCCAGCAGCGCACCCGGGGGCGGGGGGCCATCGAATGAGCAGTTCTTC. Amino acid sequence: CASSAPGGGGPSNEQFF.

The rearrangement uses TRBV28 and TRBJ1-1; TRBD1 might be the D (5 bases). This CDR3 comprises 17 residues. Trimming pared 5 bases from V and 1 base from J, leaving 20 bases between. Germline loops: CDR1 MDHEN, CDR2 SYDVKM. CDR3 in DNA: TGTGCCAGCAGTCCAGTTGCCTTGGGGCGGGGGAACACTGAAGCTTTCTTT. It is translated as CASSPVALGRGNTEAFF.

The CDR3 here is CAISGRARGAFF. In nucleotides, the CDR3 is TGTGCCATTTCCGGACGCGCCCGGGGAGCTTTCTTT. The rearrangement joins TRBV6-5 to TRBJ1-1; D is unresolved. Germline V CDR1 and CDR2: MNHEY, SVGAGI. The CDR3 length is 12 residues. V lost 10 bases and J 10 bases, leaving 19 bases between the germline ends.

This clone was observed a handful of times. The genes are TRBV18 and TRBJ2-2, with D hard to call. This CDR3 spans 16 amino acids. V gave up 3 bases and J gave up 4 bases, with 15 bases separating them. Germline V gives CDR1 KGHSH, CDR2 LQKENI. CDR3 in amino acids: CASSPRSPQITGELFF. The CDR3 nucleotides are TGTGCCAGCTCACCTCGTTCGCCCCAGATCACCGGGGAGCTGTTTTTT. Full variable domain (rest looked up from reference TRBV18 and TRBJ2-2): NAGVMQNPRHLVRRRGQEARLRCSPMKGHSHVYWYRQLPEEGLKFMVYLQKENIIDESGMPKERFSAEFPKEGPSILRIQQVVRGDSAAYFCASSPRSPQITGELFFGEGSRLTVL.

This clone was picked up a small number of times. The rearrangement joins TRBV24-1 to TRBJ2-2, with D possibly called TRBD1 or TRBD2 (6 bases each). The V gene's germline CDR1 is KGHDR and CDR2 SFDVKD. Trimming shortened V by 4 bases and J by 3 bases, and 14 bases separated the two germline ends. This CDR3 comprises 16 residues. CDR3 nucleotide sequence: TGTGCCACCAGTGAGCCCACCGGGGGCCACACCGGGGAGCTGTTTTTT. This translates into CATSEPTGGHTGELFF.

J is TRBJ2-3 and V is TRBV7-2; possibly TRBD1 or TRBD2 for D (5 bases each). V was shortened by 4 bases and J by 6 bases, with 8 bases between the two germline ends. Germline V gene data show CDR1 as SGHTA and CDR2 as FQGNSA. The CDR3 spans 12 residues. CDR3 in DNA: TGTGCCAGCAGCTGGGGGTATGATACGCAGTATTTT. Its translation: CASSWGYDTQYF.

The chain couples TRBV27 to TRBJ2-3; D perhaps matches TRBD2 (7 bases). The CDR3 is 16 amino acids. Trimming left V 6 bases short and J 5 bases short, with 21 bases between. Germline V gene sequence: CDR1 MNHEY, CDR2 SMNVEV (reference sequence). The CDR3 protein is CASRTSPGGVLDTQYF. CDR3 in DNA: TGTGCCAGCAGGACCTCCCCGGGGGGCGTCCTAGATACGCAGTATTTT.

This clone was found once. This sequence joins TRBV5-1 and TRBJ2-2, with D possibly TRBD2 on 5 matching bases. CDR1 is SGHRS, CDR2 YFSETQ, per germline. This CDR3 has 13 residues. The ends were cut back, 2 bases at V and 7 bases at J, with 9 bases in the middle. The CDR3 is CASSFRDGGELFF. The CDR3 coding sequence is TGCGCCAGCAGCTTTCGGGATGGCGGGGAGCTGTTTTTT.

This chain uses TRBV28 with TRBJ1-2; D remains ambiguous. The V gene lost 6 bases and the J gene lost 4 bases, with 21 bases spanning the gap. Germline CDR1 is MDHEN and CDR2 is SYDVKM. The CDR3 runs 16 residues. CDR3 sequence (DNA): TGTGCCAGCAGCCCATATAGTCCAGGAGATTCCTATGGCTACACCTTC. It codes for CASSPYSPGDSYGYTF.